One and the same sample provided the 5 T cell receptor beta chains below, sequenced in a study of T cells in localized non-small cell lung cancer. Some clones are missing from TCRdb's copy, which holds only in-frame ones; the method was immunoSEQ multiplex PCR. The repertoire holds about 59,000 clones, with roughly nine tenths as singletons. Here the sequenced sample was peripheral blood, taken before any cancer treatment. These receptors all come from a man aged 35 to 69 with stage I lung adenocarcinoma.

J is TRBJ1-6 and V is TRBV5-4; 8 nucleotides match TRBD1. This CDR3 region has 13 residues. Losses at the gene ends were 7 bases for V and 9 bases for J; bases not matched to a gene: 6. Germline values: CDR1 SGHNT, CDR2 YYREEE (reference sequence). The CDR3 reads CASGGTGVSPLHF. The DNA of the CDR3 is TGTGCCAGCGGGGGGACAGGTGTTTCACCCCTCCACTTT.

This chain joins TRBV28 and TRBJ2-7; 9 bases are a match to TRBD2. The CDR3 contains 16 residues. Germline V lookup: CDR1 MDHEN, CDR2 SYDVKM. Trimming cost V 5 bases and J 5 bases; bases outside gene matches: 13. CDR3 sequence reads: CASSLPRPSGTDEQYF. CDR3 coding DNA: TGTGCCAGCAGTCTTCCAAGGCCTAGCGGGACCGACGAGCAGTACTTC.

This clone showed up just once. V gene TRBV4-3 combines with J gene TRBJ2-1, with TRBD2 matching over 8 bases. J gave up 7 bases and V 2 bases, and 10 bases lay outside the gene matches. Germline CDR1 reads LGHNA; CDR2 reads YSLEER. The length of the CDR3 is 16 residues. The CDR3 nucleotides are TGCGCCAGCAGCCAAAGGGGAGGGACTAGTTCAAATGAGCAGTTCTTC. Its translation is CASSQRGGTSSNEQFF.

The rearrangement uses TRBV4-1 and TRBJ2-5; 7 nucleotides match TRBD1. V shed 0 bases, J shed 4 bases, and the junction held 2 bases outside the gene matches. The V gene's germline CDR1 is MGHRA and CDR2 YSYEKL. The CDR3 length is 14 residues. The CDR3 protein is CASSQDRTGETQYF. For the CDR3, the DNA is TGCGCCAGCAGCCAAGATAGGACAGGAGAGACCCAGTACTTC.

The chain is built from TRBV23-1 and TRBJ2-5; D is ambiguous. TRBV23-1 is annotated as an ORF whose role is uncertain. Trimming cost V 6 bases and J 5 bases, with 13 bases left between them. The CDR3 runs to 13 residues. CDR3 DNA: TGCGCCAGCAGACAGACCCCGCAGGAGACCCAGTACTTC. It specifies CASRQTPQETQYF.